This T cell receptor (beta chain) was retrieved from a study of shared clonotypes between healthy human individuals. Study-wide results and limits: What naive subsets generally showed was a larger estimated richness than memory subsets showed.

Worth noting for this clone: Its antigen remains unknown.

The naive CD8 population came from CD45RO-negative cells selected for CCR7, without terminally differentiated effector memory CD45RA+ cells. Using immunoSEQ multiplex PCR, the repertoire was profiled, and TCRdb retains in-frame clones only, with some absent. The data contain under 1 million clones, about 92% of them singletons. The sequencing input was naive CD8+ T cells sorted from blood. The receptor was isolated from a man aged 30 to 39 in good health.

The CDR3 bases are TGTGCCAGCACCCTAAGTAGGGGTGGTGATACGCAGTATTTT. Translated: CASTLSRGGDTQYF. The J gene is TRBJ2-3, the V gene TRBV27; D perhaps matches TRBD1 (5 bases). The germline CDR1 and CDR2 sequences are MNHEY and SMNVEV (reference sequence). Trimming took 7 bases from V and 6 from J, leaving 17 bases between them. The CDR3 consists of 14 residues.